This TCR beta chain comes out of a study of cytomegalovirus exposure and HLA in healthy donors (dated by TCRdb to 2016 to 2017). Study-wide context: According to an earlier analysis of a few hundred of the donors, about 179 million T cells yielded 95 million to 140 million unique TCR beta sequences and 250 to 350 Gb of sequence data. Donor age, sex, ethnicity and CMV serostatus were collected together with the repertoire data. Because of strong linkage in the cohort, a handful of DR-DQ haplotypes were treated as single units for association and clustering. An earlier analysis of fewer than 700 of the donors applied high-throughput TCR beta sequencing to assess whether each TCR beta V gene segment acted as functional or pseudogenic. The study combined high-throughput TCR immunosequencing, statistical association of individual TCRs with disease status, and machine learning to predict cytomegalovirus infection status. The study aimed to test whether cataloging public T cell receptors could reveal signatures of past pathogen exposure. Genome-wide SNP genotypes for about three fifths of the roughly 670 donors were used in a later genetic analysis, which treated that subset as a discovery cohort. To study patterns of TCR occurrence, a later analysis re-analyzed previously published TCR beta repertoires from several hundred donors and added high-resolution HLA genotyping. Rather than drawing on any new phenotypic data, the later analysis identified candidate immune exposures from TCR beta sequences and the way those sequences occurred across donors. HLA typing included class I and class II loci at four-digit resolution. In addition to the first cohort of roughly 670 subjects, a separate validation cohort of some 120 different subjects was used. An early release covering roughly 600 HLA-typed donors comprised around 300 gigabases of sequencing data and approximately 85 million unique TCR sequences. Among the roughly 390 genotyped donors, about 83% belonged to the genetic ancestry cluster associated with self-reported Caucasian donors. All discovery cohort repertoires had been generated using a single sequencing platform. On average, roughly 250,000 unique TCR beta nucleotide sequences were sequenced per donor among roughly 430 genotyped donors of the cohort, with 15% to 20% of those sequences being non-productive. The study profiled the T cell repertoires of hundreds of subjects by immunosequencing and related them to cytomegalovirus serostatus. Typing coverage varied by locus: roughly 629-630 donors for A, B, C, DRB1 and DQB1; 500 to 550 for DQA1; approximately 570 for DPA1; fewer than 480 for DPB1. The research as a whole found: In this cohort, only TCR beta chains were sequenced, and detectable features were limited by the absence of alpha or paired-chain data. A further reported finding was that TCR beta sequences accurately predicted the HLA-A and HLA-B alleles for most subjects in the first cohort. The classifier was reported to diagnose cytomegalovirus status with high specificity and sensitivity in both the original cohort and the validation cohort. A few of the identified cytomegalovirus-associated TCR beta chains were confirmed in vitro to be specific for cytomegalovirus antigens. Compared with the 666-donor mean, donors in an Asian-associated ancestry cluster had fewer N-insertions in productive TCRs, according to a later genetic analysis. Because the 87-base-pair reads could not distinguish some IMGT-functional V segments, including TRBV6-2 and TRBV6-3, those segments were excluded. Because some donors lacked HLA typing at each locus, the association tests relied only on the typed subset. Correlated functional status among segregating V segments might reflect linkage disequilibrium, but an unknown experimental factor could not be ruled out. Presence/absence analyses assumed roughly uniform sequencing depth across donors, an assumption that may not hold. In a later analysis, some 17,000 TCR beta sequences were associated with specific HLA alleles at a false discovery rate of 0.05. Broadly in line with IMGT annotations, most TCR beta V segments showed up in productive rearrangements about 87% or about 30% of the time in an earlier analysis of several hundred of the donors. The authors suggested that the approach could potentially be generalized to other disease states and immunological phenotypes. While some public TCRs were present in many individuals, most TCR sequences turned up only very rarely across donors. When HLA alleles, especially DR and DQ, strongly co-occurred, TCR associations were difficult to assign to individual alleles. A later analysis found that HLA-associated TCR beta chains were more clonally expanded and had lower generation probabilities than equally common non-associated chains. In a later analysis, TCR association rates were found to vary across HLA loci, with the most associated TCRs seen for DRB1 alleles and the fewest for HLA-C alleles. V-gene and J-gene trimming of TCR beta chains was associated with a missense DCLRE1C variant in a later genetic analysis, and the association was replicated in an independent cohort. A total of 164 TCR beta chains were listed by the study as associated with cytomegalovirus. A later analysis reported that several top co-occurrence clusters appeared linked to parvovirus B19, influenza, CMV and Epstein-Barr virus. Because counts were too low, around 17 rarely observed V segments, including chromosome 9 orphons, were left out of the earlier analysis of 587 of the donors. According to a later analysis, most CMV-associated TCR beta chains appeared to be HLA-restricted, and the HLA associations seemed to be driven largely by CMV exposure. For the cohort, immune exposure information was limited to CMV serostatus. A cluster of highly shared sequence variants was judged likely to represent a technical artifact of the sequencing pipeline.

Only a few counts were recorded for this clone. It lacks a known antigen. No base quality information exists; no much larger clone differs at one position. Receptor amplification or capture employed the immunoSEQ multiplex PCR assay. A mixture of 60 forward primers for TCR Vbeta segments and 13 reverse primers for TCR Jbeta segments was used in the multiplex PCR. A multiplex PCR assay on genomic DNA amplified the CDR3 region of rearranged TCR beta genes. The Illumina HiSeq System was used to sequence the amplified TCR beta libraries as 87-base-pair reads. Per the source publication's procedure: A later analysis tallied around 82 million unique TCR beta chains across the 666 repertoires, and roughly 11 million of those chains were shared by two or more donors. Raw reads were error-corrected and collapsed into unique sequences with a nearest-neighbor algorithm that merged closely related sequences to remove PCR and sequencing errors. CDR3 sequences were aligned to IMGT reference sequences to assign V, D and J gene segments. Each retained sequence needed at least a six-nucleotide match to both a V gene segment and a J gene segment. A rearrangement was called productive if the CDR3 had no stop codons and remained in frame with V and J, and every other rearrangement was called non-productive. CDR3 was defined by IMGT convention, running from the second conserved V-encoded cysteine to the conserved J-encoded phenylalanine. Sequences without an unambiguous match to a single V gene segment were excluded from the earlier analysis of about 640 of the donors. In an earlier analysis of several hundred of the donors, a V segment was called functional when productive rearrangements were above 56.7%, and segregating when the standard deviation between donors exceeded 5%. A statistical classification framework was built to diagnose cytomegalovirus status from the catalog of TCR beta chain sequences. A later analysis assigned V and J genes by comparing TCR nucleotide sequences with IMGT/GENE-DB human TR gene sequences. In a later analysis, CDR3 sequences and most-parsimonious VDJ recombination scenarios were assigned using the TCRdist pipeline. In a later analysis, each TCR beta chain was defined by its CDR3 amino acid sequence together with its V-gene family, and reads without a unique V-gene family were excluded. As a way to deal with suspected cross-contamination and a sequencing artifact, a later analysis dropped 640 or so nucleotide sequences that were highly shared and had low generation probability. In a later analysis, a clonal expansion index for each public chain was calculated from normalized within-repertoire ranks of inferred template counts. In a later analysis, generation probabilities were computed using a VDJ recombination model fitted to out-of-frame rearrangements, and the results were checked against IGoR. In a later analysis, hypergeometric tests were used to score TCR-TCR, TCR-HLA and TCR-CMV co-occurrence, with a repertoire-size bias correction applied to TCR pairs. To estimate false discovery rates, a later analysis permuted the HLA or CMV assignments 20 times. In a later analysis, co-occurring TCRs were grouped using DBSCAN, and TCRdist sequence similarity was added for clustering within HLA-allele-positive subsets. For co-occurrence clustering, repertoires with fewer than 30,000 or more than 120,000 public chains were excluded, along with 5 or 6 repertoires with anomalous nucleotide sharing. TCRdb took over this immuneACCESS table, retaining in-frame rearrangements with V and J assigned. Such tables are incomplete; in checked studies, under half of the missing clones stem from an unresolved V gene, and the remainder is unexplained. The V and J calls and the clone size are those of that table, but D and trimming were determined from the DNA. For this sample there are over 150,000 clones; 84% appear just once. Of the sample, more than 4% is held by the ten largest clones.

The cohort comprised some 680 healthy bone marrow donors. At the time of sampling, every cohort member was nominally healthy, though immune exposures that went unrecorded were likely present. The donor was CMV seropositive and belonged to the group of more than 250 seropositive cohort members. A peripheral blood sample was collected from each donor, and TCR beta sequencing was performed on peripheral blood mononuclear cells. Genomic DNA was extracted from the blood cell samples with the Qiagen DNeasy Blood Extraction Kit. A distance of 9 bases separates the germline ends of V and J, which lose 0 bases and 4 bases respectively. Measured from the cysteine to the phenylalanine, the CDR3 is 14 residues long. Only the CDR3 DNA stays, 42 bases, in frame from base 1. CDR1 and CDR2 are read off the germline V gene as MRHNA and SNTAGT.

The clonotype comes from a girl aged 5 to 17 in good health and CMV-seropositive. Sequencing was carried out using PBMCs. The sequence links TRBV6-4 to TRBJ1-2, and the D gene may be TRBD1, 5 bases matching. CDR3 sequence: CASSDSEGIYGYTF. The DNA sequence reads TGTGCCAGCAGTGACTCGGAGGGGATCTATGGCTACACCTTC.